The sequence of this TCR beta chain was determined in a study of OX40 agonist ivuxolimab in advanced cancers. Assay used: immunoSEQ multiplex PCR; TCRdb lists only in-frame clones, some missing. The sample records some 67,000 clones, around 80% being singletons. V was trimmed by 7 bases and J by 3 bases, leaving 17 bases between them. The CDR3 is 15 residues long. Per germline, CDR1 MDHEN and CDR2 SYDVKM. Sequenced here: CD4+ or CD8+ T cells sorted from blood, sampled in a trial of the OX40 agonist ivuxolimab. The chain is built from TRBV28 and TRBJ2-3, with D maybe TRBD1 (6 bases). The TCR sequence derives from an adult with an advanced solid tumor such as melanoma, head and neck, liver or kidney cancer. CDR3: CASNFQGMVTDTQYF. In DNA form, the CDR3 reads TGTGCCAGCAATTTCCAGGGGATGGTAACAGATACGCAGTATTTT.